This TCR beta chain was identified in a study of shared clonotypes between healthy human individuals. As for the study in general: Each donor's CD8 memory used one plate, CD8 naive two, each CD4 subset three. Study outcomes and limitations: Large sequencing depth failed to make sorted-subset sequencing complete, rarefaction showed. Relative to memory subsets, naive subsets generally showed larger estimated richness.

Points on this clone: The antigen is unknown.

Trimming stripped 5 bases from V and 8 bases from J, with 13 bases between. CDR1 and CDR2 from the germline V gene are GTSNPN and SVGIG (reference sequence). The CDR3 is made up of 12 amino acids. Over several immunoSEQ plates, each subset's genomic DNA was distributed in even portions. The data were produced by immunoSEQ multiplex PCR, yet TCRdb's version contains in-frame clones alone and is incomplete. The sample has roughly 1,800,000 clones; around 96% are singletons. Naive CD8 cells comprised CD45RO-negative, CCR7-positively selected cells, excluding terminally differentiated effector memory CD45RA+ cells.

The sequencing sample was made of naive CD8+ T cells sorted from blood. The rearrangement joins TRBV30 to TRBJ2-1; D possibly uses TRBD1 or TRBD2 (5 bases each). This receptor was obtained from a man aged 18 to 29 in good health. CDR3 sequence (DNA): TGTGCCTGGGGGGGAACAGGCCATGAGCAGTTCTTC. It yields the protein CAWGGTGHEQFF.